This T cell receptor beta chain was identified during a study of radiotherapy plus CTLA-4 blockade in lung cancer. Only in-frame clones appear in the TCRdb table, and some are missing; sequencing was by immunoSEQ multiplex PCR. The sample carries around 44,000 clones, around nine tenths recorded once. The length of the CDR3 is 15 residues. Per germline, CDR1 MNHEY and CDR2 SMNVEV (reference sequence). J lost 8 bases, V lost 6 bases, and 15 bases had no gene match. On this clone: What it binds is unknown.

Findings and caveats of the study: After treatment with radiotherapy plus ipilimumab, TCR clones that came from the tumor expanded in blood.

The clonotype originates from a human donor with non-small cell lung cancer that progressed on radiotherapy plus ipilimumab. Some clones in this sample may be carry-over from other donors' samples. Sequenced material: peripheral blood, taken from a patient treated with radiotherapy plus ipilimumab. The chain has TRBV27 and TRBJ1-2; 7 positions agree with TRBD1. CDR3 in DNA: TGTGCCAGCAGCTTTAGGCCAGGGGGAGTGGAAGGCTACACCTTC. This encodes CASSFRPGGVEGYTF.